These 25 T cell receptor beta chains were sequenced from one sample in a study of spatial heterogeneity in lung cancer. Whole-study findings and limits: Tracking of tumor mutation counts was seen in expanded intratumoral alpha and beta TCR counts.

Their target antigens are unknown. Time point given: sample taken at primary tumor resection. One entry per CDR3 protein results from TCRdb running MiXCR on the 5' RACE reads. This table holds 15,000 to 20,000 distinct CDR3 sequences, around 6% found once. The sequenced sample was lung tumor tissue, obtained at surgery. Receptors were obtained from a female donor with early-stage non-small cell lung cancer.

This clonotype was counted at least ten times. This chain links TRBV7-2 with TRBJ2-2, with 10 bases matching TRBD1. Germline trimming cut 5 bases from V and 4 bases from J; bases unmatched to any gene: 4. The CDR3 consists of 15 residues. Germline V gene data show CDR1 as SGHTA and CDR2 as FQGNSA. The CDR3 region is CASSAGQGSTGELFF. The CDR3, as DNA: TGTGCCAGCAGCGCGGGACAGGGGAGCACCGGGGAGCTGTTTTTT.

This clonotype was detected ten times or more. The chain has TRBV5-4 and TRBJ2-5; the match to TRBD2 covers 11 bases. This CDR3 is 17 amino acids long. Germline V gene sequence: CDR1 SGHNT, CDR2 YYREEE (reference sequence). V lost 0 bases and J lost 5; bases outside the gene matches: 9. For the CDR3, the DNA is TGTGCCAGCAGCTTGGGGTCTAGCGGGGGGCTGCGGGAGACCCAGTACTTC. It translates to CASSLGSSGGLRETQYF.

This clonotype was picked up many times. This sequence joins TRBV28 and TRBJ1-4; a weak D match, TRBD1 (6 bases). V lost 5 bases, J lost 5 bases, and 15 bases lay in between. Per germline, CDR1 MDHEN and CDR2 SYDVKM. The CDR3 is 15 amino acids. CDR3 residues: CASSTAGGQNEKLFF. CDR3 bases: TGTGCCAGCAGTACCGCGGGGGGGCAGAATGAAAAACTGTTTTTT.

This clonotype was detected a few times. The rearrangement links TRBV28 to TRBJ2-5, with 7 bases fitting TRBD2. The CDR3 runs 12 residues. J gave up 4 bases and V 4 bases, and 0 bases lay outside the gene matches. Germline V lookup: CDR1 MDHEN, CDR2 SYDVKM. CDR3 DNA: TGTGCCAGCAGTTCTAGCGGAGAGACCCAGTACTTC. Protein sequence: CASSSSGETQYF.

This clonotype was counted ten times or more. The rearrangement links TRBV2 to TRBJ2-3; D is ambiguous. With 5 bases removed from V and 0 bases from J, the gap between germline ends came to 12 bases. CDR1 is SNHLY and CDR2 is FYNNEI in the germline V gene. The CDR3 length is 15 residues. The CDR3 DNA sequence: TGTGCCAGCAGTCGCGTCGAGATAAGCACAGATACGCAGTATTTT. It codes for CASSRVEISTDTQYF.

This clonotype was counted at least ten times. In DNA, the CDR3 is TGTGCCAGCAGTTTATCGGACAGGGAGTTCAATCAGCCCCAGCATTTT. Translated: CASSLSDREFNQPQHF. The chain combines TRBV28 with TRBJ1-5; 8 nucleotides line up with TRBD1. The CDR3 extends over 16 amino acids. V lost 1 base, J lost 3 bases, and 5 bases stayed unmatched. The V gene's germline CDR1 is MDHEN and CDR2 SYDVKM.

This clonotype was observed many times. The chain employs TRBV9 and TRBJ2-2; 12 bases line up with TRBD2. The CDR3 extends over 16 amino acids. J gave up 5 bases and V 4 bases, and 6 bases lay outside the gene matches. In germline, CDR1 is SGDLS, CDR2 YYNGEE. This chain's CDR3 is CASSKTSGRRTGELFF. CDR3 nucleotides: TGTGCCAGCAGCAAGACTAGCGGGAGACGGACCGGGGAGCTGTTTTTT.

This clonotype was seen ten or more times. The chain is built from TRBV5-1 and TRBJ2-1, with 15 bases lining up with TRBD2. V lost 0 bases, J lost 8 bases, and 3 bases stayed unmatched. Germline CDR1 and CDR2: SGHRS and YFSETQ. This CDR3 has 16 amino acids. The CDR3 nucleotides are TGCGCCAGCAGCTTGGGGGGACTAGCGGGAGGCTATGAGCAGTTCTTC. As protein: CASSLGGLAGGYEQFF.

This clonotype was picked up many times. V is TRBV5-5 and J is TRBJ1-2; TRBD1 matches at 10 bases. CDR1 and CDR2 (germline): SGHKS, YYEKEE (reference sequence). With 2 bases clipped from V and 5 bases from J, the junction kept 3 bases outside the gene matches. CDR3 length equals 14 residues. Here the CDR3 reads CASSFKGQGYGYTF. In nucleotides, the CDR3 is TGTGCCAGCAGCTTTAAGGGACAGGGGTATGGCTACACCTTC.

This clonotype was observed at least ten times. The V and J genes are TRBV28 and TRBJ1-3; D remains ambiguous. V lost 5 bases and J lost 0, with 17 bases in between. The CDR3 sequence is 17 residues long. Germline-derived CDR1 and CDR2 are MDHEN and SYDVKM. CDR3 amino acids: CASSLHLSARSGNTIYF. CDR3 nucleotide sequence: TGTGCCAGCAGTCTACACTTGTCAGCTCGCTCTGGAAACACCATATATTTT.

This clonotype was counted many times. This chain uses TRBV20-1 with TRBJ2-1, with 9 positions matching TRBD1. Trimming took 6 bases from V and 7 from J; bases not matched to a gene: 10. The CDR3 runs 14 residues. Germline CDR1 is DFQATT and CDR2 is SNEGSKA (reference sequence). In DNA, the CDR3 is TGCAGTGCAGGGGGCGGGACAGGGAAAAATGAGCAGTTCTTC. Residues: CSAGGGTGKNEQFF.

This clonotype has ten or more counts. This chain joins TRBV5-1 and TRBJ2-5; weak D call: TRBD2 (6 bases). CDR3 size: 15 residues. V lost 4 bases to trimming and J lost 5 bases, with 18 bases between them. Germline V gene data show CDR1 as SGHRS and CDR2 as YFSETQ. The CDR3 loop is CASSRAGPESETQYF. DNA for the CDR3: TGCGCCAGCAGCCGAGCGGGCCCAGAATCGGAGACCCAGTACTTC.

This clonotype was observed at least ten times. V is TRBV10-3 and J is TRBJ1-6; the D is unclear. The V gene lost 2 bases and the J gene lost 10 bases, with 12 bases spanning the gap. The CDR3 loop spans 14 amino acids. Germline V gene lookup returns CDR1 ENHRY and CDR2 SYGVKD. The CDR3, as DNA: TGTGCCATCAGTGAGAGGCTTGATGTCTCACCCCTCCACTTT. It codes for CAISERLDVSPLHF.

This clonotype occurred many times. The V call is TRBV29-1, the J call TRBJ2-1, with D perhaps given as TRBD1 or TRBD2 (7 bases each). V was shortened by 4 bases and J by 6 bases, with 13 bases between the two germline ends. The CDR3 spans 13 residues. Germline CDR1 SQVTM, CDR2 ANQGSEA. CDR3: CSVGFRGGNEQFF. The CDR3 DNA is TGCAGCGTTGGTTTCAGGGGGGGCAATGAGCAGTTCTTC.

This clonotype was seen only a few times. V usage is TRBV28 and J usage is TRBJ2-5; possible D gene TRBD1, 7 bases. This CDR3 is 14 amino acids long. Trimming removed 6 bases from V and 5 bases from J, with 16 bases in between. Per the germline V gene, CDR1 is MDHEN and CDR2 is SYDVKM. CDR3 nucleotides: TGTGCCAGCAGGGCAGGGGGACTTCGGGAGACCCAGTACTTC. This encodes CASRAGGLRETQYF.

This clonotype has at least ten counts. This chain uses TRBV20-1 with TRBJ1-5; the D is unclear. Germline V gene data show CDR1 as DFQATT and CDR2 as SNEGSKA (reference sequence). CDR3 length: 13 amino acids. The V gene lost 6 bases and the J gene lost 1 base, with 10 bases spanning the gap. This chain's CDR3 is CSARADSNQPQHF. The CDR3 DNA follows: TGCAGTGCCCGGGCGGACAGCAATCAGCCCCAGCATTTT.

This clonotype was detected ten times or more. The chain uses TRBV7-9 and TRBJ2-7; D is perhaps TRBD1 (6 bases). The CDR3 is made up of 18 amino acids. From germline, CDR1 is SEHNR and CDR2 FQNEAQ (reference sequence). Trimming pared 1 base from V and 2 bases from J, leaving 21 bases between. The CDR3 here is CASSLGEFGRGRAYEQYF. CDR3 coding DNA: TGTGCCAGCAGCTTAGGGGAGTTCGGCAGGGGTAGGGCCTACGAGCAGTACTTC.

This clonotype was detected ten times or more. This chain uses TRBV2 with TRBJ1-5; perhaps TRBD1 as D (6 bases). Trimming stripped 7 bases from V and 8 bases from J, with 15 bases between. CDR1 and CDR2 (germline): SNHLY, FYNNEI. This CDR3 region has 13 residues. The CDR3 DNA follows: TGTGCCAGCAAGGGGGGCTGGTGGGAGCCCCAGCATTTT. Protein sequence: CASKGGWWEPQHF.

This clonotype was recorded many times. V gene TRBV11-2 combines with J gene TRBJ2-7, with 9 bases matching TRBD1. The CDR3 contains 15 residues. The germline V gene encodes CDR1 SGHAT and CDR2 FQNNGV. J lost 2 bases, V lost 3 bases, and 5 bases had no gene match. The CDR3 sequence: CASSFTGTGTYEQYF. CDR3 sequence (DNA): TGTGCCAGCAGCTTCACCGGGACAGGGACCTACGAGCAGTACTTC. Based on the CDR3 plus reference TRBV11-2 and TRBJ2-7, the full variable domain is EAGVAQSPRYKIIEKRQSVAFWCNPISGHATLYWYQQILGQGPKLLIQFQNNGVVDDSQLPKDRFSAERLKGVDSTLKIQPAKLEDSAVYLCASSFTGTGTYEQYFGPGTRLTVT.

This clonotype was recorded many times. CDR3 DNA sequence: TGTGCCAGTACGATCGCGGGAGCCGGAAACACCATATATTTT. Translating it yields CASTIAGAGNTIYF. The rearrangement joins TRBV6-2 or TRBV6-3 to TRBJ1-3; D gene unclear. The CDR3 is 14 residues long. Trimming removed 9 bases from V and 4 bases from J, with 16 bases in between. The germline gives CDR1 MNHEY, CDR2 SVGEGT.

This clonotype was observed many times. CDR3 region: CASSRDRVYNEQFF. The CDR3 DNA is TGTGCCAGCAGCAGGGACAGGGTTTACAATGAGCAGTTCTTC. V gene TRBV7-2 combines with J gene TRBJ2-1; the match to TRBD1 covers 9 bases. V lost 5 bases to trimming and J lost 4 bases; unmatched junction nucleotides: 3. The CDR3 covers 14 residues. Germline assignment: CDR1 SGHTA and CDR2 FQGNSA.

The rearrangement uses TRBV9 and TRBJ2-7, with D unresolved. Deletions cut 4 bases from V and 1 base from J, with 15 bases between. The CDR3 loop spans 15 amino acids. Germline values: CDR1 SGDLS, CDR2 YYNGEE. CDR3 sequence (DNA): TGTGCCAGCAGCCTCGACCCGTTACATTCCTACGAGCAGTACTTC. It codes for CASSLDPLHSYEQYF.

On this clonotype: This may come from a read error, since a much larger clone is one base off. The chain couples TRBV20-1 to TRBJ1-2, with D unresolved. Germline CDR1 is DFQATT and CDR2 is SNEGSKA (reference sequence). Trimming pared 5 bases from V and 2 bases from J, leaving 12 bases between. CDR3 length equals 13 residues. The CDR3 region is CSAYETVNYGYTF. The CDR3 coding sequence is TGCAGTGCTTACGAGACGGTAAACTATGGCTACACCTTC.

This clonotype was counted at least ten times. The germline gene is not matched at one end of the junction; a read error may be the cause. CDR3 loop: CSAEKRLGSGGRNF. CDR3 DNA: TGCAGTGCTGAGAAAAGACTGGGTAGCGGAGGGAGGAACTTC. V usage is TRBV20-1 and J usage is TRBJ2-7; tentative D call: TRBD2 (6 bases). The germline gives CDR1 DFQATT, CDR2 SNEGSKA (reference sequence). This CDR3 contains 14 residues.

The sample holds many counts of this clonotype. This chain joins TRBV6-5 and TRBJ2-5; D unresolved. Germline V CDR1 and CDR2: MNHEY, SVGAGI. The germline V and J ends were trimmed by 2 bases and 2 bases, with 9 bases remaining between them. The CDR3 totals 14 residues. CDR3 nucleotide sequence: TGTGCCAGCAGTTACGGGATAGGGCAAGAGACCCAGTACTTC. Translated: CASSYGIGQETQYF.